The T cell receptor (beta chain) described here comes from a study of cytomegalovirus exposure and HLA in healthy donors. Regarding the study as a whole: A later analysis reported that several of the most significant clusters appeared to be linked to common viral pathogens, among them Epstein-Barr virus. Both high specificity and high sensitivity reportedly marked the classifier's diagnosis of cytomegalovirus status.

Concerning this clone: Its antigen remains unidentified.

The PCR used 60 Vbeta and 13 Jbeta primers. Repertoires were generated with immunoSEQ multiplex PCR, while TCRdb's copy carries only in-frame clones and drops some. The data contain about 160,000 clones, around 85% of them singletons. The V gene's germline CDR1 is MDHEN and CDR2 SYDVKM. This CDR3 has 12 amino acids. V lost 6 bases to trimming and J lost 8 bases; unmatched junction nucleotides: 6. Sequencing was performed on PBMCs. The chain employs TRBV28 and TRBJ2-7; 8 nucleotides match TRBD2. The sequence was collected from a man aged 35 to 55 in good health and CMV-seronegative. The CDR3 sequence is CASSPGGGQQYF. The DNA for the CDR3 is TGTGCCAGCAGCCCGGGGGGGGGCCAGCAGTACTTC.